This T cell receptor (beta chain) was identified during a study of blood T cell repertoires in COVID-19 (dated by TCRdb to the early 2020s). In the study overall: Collaborator samples came from the United States, Italy and Spain and covered acute and convalescent phases of COVID-19. A de-identified subject ID, COVID-19 status, age in years and sex were almost always included in the sample metadata. The repertoires were made available in a free public database intended to serve as a resource for research on the immune response to SARS-CoV-2. Subjects who had been exposed to COVID-19, were actively infected with it, or had recovered from it provided the deeply sampled blood TCRbeta repertoires that made up the dataset. Samples were obtained from the ongoing ImmuneRACE study (first 160 participants) and from over 1,000 subjects provided by 6 global collaborators. The material from the prospective study consisted of cDNA or gDNA derived from T cells, B-cell-depleted T cells, or PBMCs. Where available, HLA class I and class II types were taken from metadata supplied by the sample provider and were not determined by assay-based typing.

Each collaborating institution followed its own protocols to collect whole blood in K2EDTA tubes. For TCRbeta analysis, collaborators shipped samples as frozen whole blood, isolated PBMCs, or DNA extracted from either of those sample types. TCRbeta CDR3 regions were amplified from genomic DNA using the immunoSEQ Assay, a bias-controlled multiplex PCR. In the paper's pipeline: The number of nucleated cells in each sample was estimated from the amplification of reference gene primers within the assay. To quantify the absolute abundance of each unique TCRbeta CDR3 rearrangement, sequence reads were collapsed and filtered. Productive Simpson clonality was computed per sample as the square root of Simpson's diversity index over productive rearrangements. The clones in this table, taken by TCRdb from immuneACCESS, are in-frame only. Not every clone is retained; where verified, under half of the shortfall comes from an unresolved V gene, and the cause of the rest is unknown. Clone size and V and J calls were adopted from that table, with D and trimming inferred from the DNA. The sample contains some 120,000 clones, approximately 82% of them found a single time. Jointly, the top ten make up about 12% of the sample.

Broader findings and caveats from the paper: The quantity of clinical and demographic metadata differed by source and by participant and was supplied without curation.

Remarks on this clone: No antigen is known for it. Base qualities are not recorded, but no much larger clone differs from it by a single base.

V and J are trimmed by 7 bases and 6 bases, and the gene matches miss 11 bases of the junction. Taken from the germline V gene, the CDR1 and CDR2 loops are MRHNA and SNTAGT. The CDR3 goes from the cysteine to the phenylalanine over 15 residues. The entry retains the CDR3 DNA only, 45 bases that are in frame from base 1. The specimen was peripheral blood. This clonotype was obtained from a man aged 55-75 years with acute or convalescent COVID-19. The rearranged segments are TRBV6-4 and TRBJ1-1; 10 nucleotides in the junction match TRBD1. The CDR3 corresponds to CASTPGQGRLAEAFF. The nucleotide sequence reads TGTGCCAGCACCCCGGGACAGGGGCGTTTGGCTGAAGCTTTCTTT.